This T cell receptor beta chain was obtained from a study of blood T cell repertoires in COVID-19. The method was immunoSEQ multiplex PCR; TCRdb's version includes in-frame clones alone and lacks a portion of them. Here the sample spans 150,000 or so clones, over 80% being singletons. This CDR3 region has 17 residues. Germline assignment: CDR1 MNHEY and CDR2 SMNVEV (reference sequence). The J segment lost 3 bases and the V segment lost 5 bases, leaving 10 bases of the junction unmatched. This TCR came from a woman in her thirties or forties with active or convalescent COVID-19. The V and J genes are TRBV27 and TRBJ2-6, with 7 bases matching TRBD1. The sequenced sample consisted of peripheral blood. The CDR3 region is CASSLIPDRVGANVLTF. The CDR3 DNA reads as TGTGCCAGCAGTCTAATCCCCGACAGGGTTGGGGCCAACGTCCTGACTTTC.